This TCR beta chain was profiled in a study of T cells after yellow fever vaccination. With respect to this clonotype: Its matching antigen is unknown.

TCRdb ran MiXCR on the 5' RACE reads and lists one entry per CDR3 protein. The sample lists about 260,000 distinct CDR3 sequences; 5.2% were seen once. General study findings and limits: In post-booster samples, most primary-vaccination clones reappeared (around 95% CD4, approximately 91% CD8).

From germline, CDR1 is SGHTA and CDR2 FQGTGA. V lost 8 bases to trimming and J lost 8 bases; unmatched junction nucleotides: 15. The CDR3 length is 14 residues. The source of this sequence is a man between 18 and 35 years old who received the YFV17D yellow fever vaccine. The chain employs TRBV7-3 and TRBJ2-7, with 7 bases identical to TRBD2. This specimen consisted of CD4+ T cells sorted from PBMCs, obtained on the day of the yellow fever booster vaccination. The CDR3 region is CASSSGAGSGKQYF. The CDR3 nucleotides read TGTGCCAGCTCCAGCGGGGCCGGTAGTGGTAAGCAGTACTTC. Using reference TRBV7-3 and TRBJ2-7 for the parts outside the CDR3, the full variable domain is GAGVSQTPSNKVTEKGKYVELRCDPISGHTALYWYRQSLGQGPEFLIYFQGTGAADDSGLPNDRFFAVRPEGSVSTLKIQRTERGDSAVYLCASSSGAGSGKQYFGPGTRLTVT.